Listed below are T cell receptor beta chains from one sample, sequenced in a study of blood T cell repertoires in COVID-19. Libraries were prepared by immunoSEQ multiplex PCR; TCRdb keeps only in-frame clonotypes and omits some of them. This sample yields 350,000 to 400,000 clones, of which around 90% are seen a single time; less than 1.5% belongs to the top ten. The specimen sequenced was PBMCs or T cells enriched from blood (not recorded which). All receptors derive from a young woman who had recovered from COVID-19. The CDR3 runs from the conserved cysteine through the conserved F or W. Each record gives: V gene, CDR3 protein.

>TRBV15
CATSQADSYNSPLHF
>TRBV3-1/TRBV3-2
CASSLGGRGRSADTQYF
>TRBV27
CASSTGTGVYSYTF
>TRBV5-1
CASSLGGLAAYEQYF
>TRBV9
CASSATGGANYGYTF
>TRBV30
CAWSETRTPNSPLHF
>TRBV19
CASSNREGQPQHF
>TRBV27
CASSQTGGHTGELFF
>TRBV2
CASSPGQGSFEQYF
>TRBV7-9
CASSFRSGEKLFF